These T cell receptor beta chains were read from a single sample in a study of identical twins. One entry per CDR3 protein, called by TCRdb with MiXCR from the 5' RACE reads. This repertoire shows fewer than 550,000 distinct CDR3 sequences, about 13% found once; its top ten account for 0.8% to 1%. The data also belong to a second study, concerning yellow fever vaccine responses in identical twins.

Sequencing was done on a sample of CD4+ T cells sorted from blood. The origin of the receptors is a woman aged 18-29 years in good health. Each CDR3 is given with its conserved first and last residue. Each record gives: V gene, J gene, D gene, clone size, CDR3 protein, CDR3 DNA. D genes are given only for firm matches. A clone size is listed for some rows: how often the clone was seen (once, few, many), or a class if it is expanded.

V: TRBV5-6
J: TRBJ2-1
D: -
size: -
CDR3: CASSIHPSDEQFF
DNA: TGTGCCAGCAGCATACATCCTAGCGATGAGCAGTTCTTC

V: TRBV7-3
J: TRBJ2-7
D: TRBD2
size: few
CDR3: CASSLRGQHWTSGRVYEQYF
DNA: TGTGCCAGCAGCTTAAGAGGACAGCATTGGACTAGCGGGAGGGTCTACGAGCAGTACTTC

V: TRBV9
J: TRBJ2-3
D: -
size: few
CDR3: CASSVATRRGAIADTQYF
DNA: TGTGCCAGCAGCGTAGCTACTAGGAGGGGGGCCATCGCAGATACGCAGTATTTT

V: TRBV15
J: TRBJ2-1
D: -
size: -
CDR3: CATSRDTPRVNEQFF
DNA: TGTGCCACCAGCAGAGATACACCCAGGGTCAATGAGCAGTTCTTC

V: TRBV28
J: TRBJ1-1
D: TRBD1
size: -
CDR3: CASSPPGQGTEAFF
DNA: TGTGCCAGCAGTCCACCGGGACAGGGAACTGAAGCTTTCTTT

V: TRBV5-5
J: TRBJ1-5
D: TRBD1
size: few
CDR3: CASSLTGEARQPQHF
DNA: TGTGCCAGCAGCTTAACAGGGGAGGCACGACAGCCCCAGCATTTT

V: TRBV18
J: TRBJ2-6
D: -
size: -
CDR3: CASSPPTSSGANVLTF
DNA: TGTGCCAGCTCACCACCAACCAGCTCTGGGGCCAACGTCCTGACTTTC

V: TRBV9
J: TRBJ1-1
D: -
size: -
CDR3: CASSVVTGNTEAFF
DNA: TGTGCCAGCAGCGTAGTAACAGGGAACACTGAAGCTTTCTTT

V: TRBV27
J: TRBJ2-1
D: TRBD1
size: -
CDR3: CASSTGQGRPYNEQFF
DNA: TGTGCCAGCAGTACCGGACAGGGTCGACCCTACAATGAGCAGTTCTTC

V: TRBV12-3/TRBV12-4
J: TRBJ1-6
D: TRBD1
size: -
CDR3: CASSTMGQGNSPLHF
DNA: TGTGCCAGCAGTACGATGGGACAGGGGAACTCACCCCTCCACTTT

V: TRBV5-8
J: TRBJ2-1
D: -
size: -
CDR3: CASSLGQPISYNEQFF
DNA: TGTGCCAGCAGCTTGGGACAGCCTATCTCCTACAATGAGCAGTTCTTC

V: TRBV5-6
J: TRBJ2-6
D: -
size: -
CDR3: CASSTRHGPGDGANVLTF
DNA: TGTGCCAGCAGCACCCGACACGGACCGGGAGATGGGGCCAACGTCCTGACTTTC

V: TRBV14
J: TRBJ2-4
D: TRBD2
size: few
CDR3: CASSQESLGLAGGMAIQYF
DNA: TGTGCCAGCAGCCAAGAATCCCTTGGACTAGCGGGAGGTATGGCCATTCAGTACTTC

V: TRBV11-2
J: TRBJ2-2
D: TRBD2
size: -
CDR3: CASSRISGSTGELFF
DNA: TGTGCCAGCTCCAGGATTAGCGGGAGTACCGGGGAGCTGTTTTTT

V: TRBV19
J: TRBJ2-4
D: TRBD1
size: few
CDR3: CASSPGQGWTENIQYF
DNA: TGTGCCAGTAGTCCAGGACAGGGGTGGACGGAAAACATTCAGTACTTC

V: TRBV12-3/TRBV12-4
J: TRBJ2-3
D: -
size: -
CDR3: CASCLNTGRVGPTDTQYF
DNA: TGTGCCAGCTGTTTAAATACCGGCCGGGTGGGGCCCACAGATACGCAGTATTTT

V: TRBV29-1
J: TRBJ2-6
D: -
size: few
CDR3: CSVLGPGANVLTF
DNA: TGCAGCGTTCTAGGACCTGGGGCCAACGTCCTGACTTTC

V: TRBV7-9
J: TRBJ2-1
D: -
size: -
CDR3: CASSLVSLILYNEQFF
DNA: TGTGCCAGCAGCTTAGTCAGTCTAATCCTTTACAATGAGCAGTTCTTC

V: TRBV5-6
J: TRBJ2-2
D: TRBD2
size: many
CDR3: CASSPGLAGSPGELFF
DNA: TGTGCCAGCAGCCCCGGACTAGCGGGATCCCCCGGGGAGCTGTTTTTT

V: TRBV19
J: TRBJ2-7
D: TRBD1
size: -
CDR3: CASSTPGTGLYEQYF
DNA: TGTGCCAGTAGTACCCCTGGGACAGGGCTCTACGAGCAGTACTTC

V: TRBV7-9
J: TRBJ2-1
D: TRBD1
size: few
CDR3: CASSGTGGSEQFF
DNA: TGTGCCAGCAGCGGGACAGGGGGCTCTGAGCAGTTCTTC

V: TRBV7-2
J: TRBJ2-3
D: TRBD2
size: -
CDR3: CASSPRGGGNTQYF
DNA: TGTGCCAGCAGCCCTCGGGGGGGCGGGAACACGCAGTATTTT

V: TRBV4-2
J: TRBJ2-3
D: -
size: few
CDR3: CASSQEEGGTQYF
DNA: TGTGCCAGCAGCCAAGAGGAAGGGGGTACGCAGTATTTT

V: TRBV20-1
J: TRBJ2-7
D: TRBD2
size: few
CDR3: CSASVTSGRGYEQYF
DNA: TGCAGTGCTAGCGTGACTAGCGGGAGGGGTTACGAGCAGTACTTC

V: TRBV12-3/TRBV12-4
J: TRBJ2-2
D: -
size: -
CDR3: CASIPGSNTGELFF
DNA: TGTGCCAGCATCCCTGGGTCGAACACCGGGGAGCTGTTTTTT